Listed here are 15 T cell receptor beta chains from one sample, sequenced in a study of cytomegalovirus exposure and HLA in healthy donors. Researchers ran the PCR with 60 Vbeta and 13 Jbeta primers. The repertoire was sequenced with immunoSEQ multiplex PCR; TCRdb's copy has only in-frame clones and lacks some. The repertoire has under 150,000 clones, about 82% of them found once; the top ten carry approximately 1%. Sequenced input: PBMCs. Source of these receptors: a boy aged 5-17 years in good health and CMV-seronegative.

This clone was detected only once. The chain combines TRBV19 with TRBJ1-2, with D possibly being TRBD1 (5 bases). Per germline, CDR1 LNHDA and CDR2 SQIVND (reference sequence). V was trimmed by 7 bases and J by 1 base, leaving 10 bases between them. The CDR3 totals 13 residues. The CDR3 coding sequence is TGTGCCAGTACCGACGGGGGTAACTATGGCTACACCTTC. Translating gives CASTDGGNYGYTF.

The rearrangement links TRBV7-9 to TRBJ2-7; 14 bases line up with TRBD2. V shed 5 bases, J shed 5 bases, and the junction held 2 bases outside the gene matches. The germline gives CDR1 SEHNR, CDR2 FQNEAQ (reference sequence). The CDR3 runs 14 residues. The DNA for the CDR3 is TGTGCCAGCAGCGTGGGACTAGCGGGAGACGAGCAGTACTTC. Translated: CASSVGLAGDEQYF.

In nucleotides, the CDR3 is TGTGCCACCGCCCTCCAGGGACTAGCTTCAGATACGCAGTATTTT. Translated: CATALQGLASDTQYF. J is TRBJ2-3 and V is TRBV6-1; 9 nucleotides line up with TRBD2. V was pared by 10 bases and J by 4 bases, with 12 bases of the junction left unmatched. From germline, CDR1 is MNHNS and CDR2 SASEGT. This CDR3 contains 15 residues.

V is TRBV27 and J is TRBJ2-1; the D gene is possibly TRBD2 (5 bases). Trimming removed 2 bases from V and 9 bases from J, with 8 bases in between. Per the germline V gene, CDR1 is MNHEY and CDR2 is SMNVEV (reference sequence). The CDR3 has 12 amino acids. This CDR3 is CASSLGGSEQFF. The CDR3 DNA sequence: TGTGCCAGCAGTTTAGGAGGTTCTGAGCAGTTCTTC.

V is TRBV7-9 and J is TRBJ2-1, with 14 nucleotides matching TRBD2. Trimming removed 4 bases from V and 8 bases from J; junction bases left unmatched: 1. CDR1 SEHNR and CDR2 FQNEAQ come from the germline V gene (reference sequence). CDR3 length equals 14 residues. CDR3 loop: CASSWGLAGDEQFF. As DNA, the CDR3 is TGTGCCAGCAGCTGGGGACTAGCGGGAGATGAGCAGTTCTTC.

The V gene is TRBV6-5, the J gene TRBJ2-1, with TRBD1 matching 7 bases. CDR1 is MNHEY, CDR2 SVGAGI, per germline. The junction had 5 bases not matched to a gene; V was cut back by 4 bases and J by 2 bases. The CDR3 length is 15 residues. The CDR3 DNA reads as TGTGCCAGCAGTTCAAGACAGGGACCCTACAATGAGCAGTTCTTC. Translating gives CASSSRQGPYNEQFF.

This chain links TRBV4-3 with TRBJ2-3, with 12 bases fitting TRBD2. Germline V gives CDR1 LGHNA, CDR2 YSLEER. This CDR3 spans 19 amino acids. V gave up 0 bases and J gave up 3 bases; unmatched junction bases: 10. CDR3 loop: CASSQDNPSGTSGTDTQYF. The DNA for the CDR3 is TGCGCCAGCAGCCAAGATAACCCCTCCGGGACTAGCGGGACAGATACGCAGTATTTT.

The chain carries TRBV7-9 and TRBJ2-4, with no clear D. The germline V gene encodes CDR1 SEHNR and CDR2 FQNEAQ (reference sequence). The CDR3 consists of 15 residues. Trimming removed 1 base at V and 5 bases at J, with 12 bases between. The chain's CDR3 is CASSLGGHRENIQYF. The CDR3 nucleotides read TGTGCCAGCAGCTTAGGTGGTCACCGGGAAAACATTCAGTACTTC.

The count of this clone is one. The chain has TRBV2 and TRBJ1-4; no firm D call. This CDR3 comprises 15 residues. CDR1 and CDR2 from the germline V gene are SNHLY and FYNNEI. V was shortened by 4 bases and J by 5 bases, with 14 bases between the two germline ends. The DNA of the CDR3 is TGTGCCAGCAGTGTGGAGAAAGTAGAGAATGAAAAACTGTTTTTT. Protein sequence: CASSVEKVENEKLFF.

The CDR3 nucleotides read TGTGCCTGGAGTGTAGGGGGTAGCAATCAGCCCCAGCATTTT. Amino acids: CAWSVGGSNQPQHF. The V gene is TRBV30, the J gene TRBJ1-5, with D possibly being TRBD1 (6 bases). Germline CDR1 is GTSNPN and CDR2 is SVGIG (reference sequence). The CDR3 is 14 residues long. V was trimmed by 0 bases and J by 0 bases, leaving 6 bases between them.

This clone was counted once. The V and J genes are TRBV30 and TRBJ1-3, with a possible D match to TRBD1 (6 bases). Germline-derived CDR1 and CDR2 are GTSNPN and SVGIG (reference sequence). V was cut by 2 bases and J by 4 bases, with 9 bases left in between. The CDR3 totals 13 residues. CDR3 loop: CAWSTQGGNTIYF. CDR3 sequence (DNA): TGTGCCTGGAGTACGCAGGGGGGAAACACCATATATTTT.

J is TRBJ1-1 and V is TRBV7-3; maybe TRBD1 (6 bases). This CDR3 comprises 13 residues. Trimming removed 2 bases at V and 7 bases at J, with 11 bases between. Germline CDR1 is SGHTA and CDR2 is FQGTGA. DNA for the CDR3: TGTGCCAGCAGCTTATTGGACAGAAGTGAAGCTTTCTTT. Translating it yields CASSLLDRSEAFF.

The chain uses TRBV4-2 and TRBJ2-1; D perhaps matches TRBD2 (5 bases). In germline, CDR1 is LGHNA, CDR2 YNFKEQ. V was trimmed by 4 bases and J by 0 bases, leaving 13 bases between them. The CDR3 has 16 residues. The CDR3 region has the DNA TGTGCCAGCAGCCGACCCGGGGTGAGCTCCTACAATGAGCAGTTCTTC. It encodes CASSRPGVSSYNEQFF.

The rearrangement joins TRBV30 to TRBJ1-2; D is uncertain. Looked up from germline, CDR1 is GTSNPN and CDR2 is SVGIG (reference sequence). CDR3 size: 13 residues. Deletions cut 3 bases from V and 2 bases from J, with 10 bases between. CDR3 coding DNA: TGTGCCTGGAGAGGGAGTAGGAACTATGGCTACACCTTC. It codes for CAWRGSRNYGYTF.

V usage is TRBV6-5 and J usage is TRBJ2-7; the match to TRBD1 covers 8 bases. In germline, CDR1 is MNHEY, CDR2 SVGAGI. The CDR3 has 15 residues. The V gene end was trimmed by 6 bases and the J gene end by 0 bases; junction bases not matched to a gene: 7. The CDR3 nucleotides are TGTGCCAGCAGACGACAGGGGACAACCTCCTACGAGCAGTACTTC. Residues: CASRRQGTTSYEQYF.